The next 30 T cell receptor beta chains were all read from a single sample in a study of CD8 T cells in ankylosing spondylitis. Each CDR3 protein is one row after TCRdb ran MiXCR on the 5' RACE reads. The table has about 220,000 distinct CDR3 sequences, roughly a tenth seen once; the top ten hold about a fifth. The sample was blood, either unsorted or a sorted T cell fraction (not recorded which). Receptor source: a male donor with ankylosing spondylitis or in good health (not recorded which).

In its sample, this clonotype was seen a few times. The chain links TRBV18 to TRBJ1-6; D is possibly TRBD1 (6 bases). The V gene's germline CDR1 is KGHSH and CDR2 LQKENI. Deletions cut 7 bases from V and 7 bases from J, with 8 bases between. This CDR3 region has 12 residues. CDR3 in amino acids: CASYGTNSPLHF. In DNA, the CDR3 is TGTGCCAGCTACGGGACAAATTCACCCCTCCACTTT.

The chain employs TRBV12-3 or TRBV12-4 and TRBJ1-6; D call uncertain. V was cut by 2 bases and J by 10 bases, with 24 bases left in between. The CDR3 runs to 18 residues. For the CDR3, the DNA is TGTGCCAGCAGTTTAATGAGCGGCGGAAGCCTGGGAACCTCACCCCTCCACTTT. Protein sequence: CASSLMSGGSLGTSPLHF.

This clonotype was detected many times. The rearrangement links TRBV20-1 to TRBJ1-4; D not resolved. This CDR3 has 16 amino acids. Germline CDR1 and CDR2: DFQATT and SNEGSKA (reference sequence). The V gene lost 1 base and the J gene lost 0 bases, with 12 bases spanning the gap. CDR3 region: CSARVETGPTNEKLFF. The CDR3 DNA follows: TGCAGTGCTAGAGTTGAGACGGGTCCAACTAATGAAAAACTGTTTTTT.

This clonotype was recorded a few times. The chain uses TRBV6-5 and TRBJ2-7, with D tentatively TRBD1 or TRBD2 (6 bases each). The CDR3 is 11 residues long. Germline CDR1 MNHEY, CDR2 SVGAGI. The V gene lost 7 bases and the J gene lost 6 bases, with 10 bases spanning the gap. The CDR3 DNA reads as TGTGCCAGCACGACGGGGGCCGAGCAGTACTTC. This encodes CASTTGAEQYF.

The gene calls are TRBV28 and TRBJ2-3; a weak D match, TRBD2 (6 bases). The germline V gene encodes CDR1 MDHEN and CDR2 SYDVKM. The CDR3 consists of 15 residues. V dropped 7 bases and J dropped 2 bases, with 16 bases sitting between them. The CDR3, as DNA: TGTGCCAGCATAAATCCGGGACTCCTCACAGATACGCAGTATTTT. It codes for CASINPGLLTDTQYF.

This clonotype was recorded many times. The genes are TRBV7-6 and TRBJ1-1, with D possibly being TRBD1 (6 bases). The CDR3 spans 12 residues. From germline, CDR1 is SGHVS and CDR2 FNYEAQ. V gave up 4 bases and J gave up 3 bases, with 6 bases separating them. Here the CDR3 reads CASSYRDTEAFF. DNA for the CDR3: TGTGCCAGCAGCTACAGGGACACTGAAGCTTTCTTT.

This clonotype was found many times. The gene calls are TRBV28 and TRBJ2-1, with D unclear. Germline CDR1 is MDHEN and CDR2 is SYDVKM. With 6 bases removed from V and 2 bases from J, the gap between germline ends came to 8 bases. The CDR3 contains 13 residues. This CDR3 is CASRGRAYNEQFF. DNA of the CDR3: TGTGCCAGCAGGGGCAGAGCCTACAATGAGCAGTTCTTC.

This clonotype was detected a few times. The CDR3 reads CASSLVGDPGEGGKNIQYF. The CDR3 nucleotides are TGTGCCAGCAGCTTAGTTGGGGACCCAGGGGAGGGAGGCAAAAACATTCAGTACTTC. This chain links TRBV11-2 with TRBJ2-4; D may be TRBD2 (7 bases). This CDR3 comprises 19 residues. V lost 1 base and J 3 bases, leaving 22 bases between the germline ends. Germline-derived CDR1 and CDR2 are SGHAT and FQNNGV.

V usage is TRBV12-3 or TRBV12-4 and J usage is TRBJ1-4; D not certain. Trimming removed 1 base from V and 4 bases from J, with 4 bases in between. The CDR3 has 13 residues. The CDR3 sequence: CASSLGVNEKLFF. The CDR3 DNA follows: TGTGCCAGCAGTTTAGGAGTTAATGAAAAACTGTTTTTT.

This clonotype was counted many times. V usage is TRBV12-3 or TRBV12-4 and J usage is TRBJ1-1, with D perhaps matching TRBD1 (5 bases). Trimming pared 8 bases from V and 4 bases from J, leaving 11 bases between. This CDR3 is built from 12 residues. The CDR3: CASRYGATEAFF. DNA of the CDR3: TGTGCCAGCCGGTATGGGGCCACTGAAGCTTTCTTT.

This clonotype was detected ten times or more. The chain combines TRBV5-1 with TRBJ2-1; 7 bases match TRBD2. From germline, CDR1 is SGHRS and CDR2 YFSETQ. The CDR3 is made up of 18 amino acids. J gave up 5 bases and V 0 bases, and 14 bases lay outside the gene matches. CDR3 sequence: CASSLGFPRRGIDNEQFF. The DNA of the CDR3 is TGCGCCAGCAGCTTGGGATTCCCCCGGCGGGGGATTGACAATGAGCAGTTCTTC.

This clonotype was seen more than once but under ten times. The chain combines TRBV13 with TRBJ2-3; 15 bases fit TRBD2. The J segment lost 0 bases and the V segment lost 5 bases, leaving 9 bases of the junction unmatched. The CDR3 is 19 residues long. CDR1 PRHDT and CDR2 FYEKMQ come from the germline V gene (reference sequence). The CDR3 spells CASSAPGTSGGTSTDTQYF. The CDR3 coding sequence is TGTGCCAGCAGCGCACCCGGGACTAGCGGGGGGACTAGCACAGATACGCAGTATTTT.

This clonotype was seen at least ten times. This sequence joins TRBV29-1 and TRBJ1-2; TRBD1 agrees at 10 bases. Germline-derived CDR1 and CDR2 are SQVTM and ANQGSEA. J gave up 8 bases and V 6 bases, and 3 bases lay outside the gene matches. This CDR3 region has 11 residues. The CDR3 DNA reads TGCAGCGTGGGGGACAGGGGCGGCTACACCTTC. Translating gives CSVGDRGGYTF.

This clonotype was seen ten or more times. The genes are TRBV28 and TRBJ1-5; 9 bases are a match to TRBD1. There are 14 residues in the CDR3. Germline lookup yields CDR1 MDHEN and CDR2 SYDVKM. The V segment lost 5 bases and the J segment 5 bases; nucleotides outside the gene matches: 4. The CDR3 DNA sequence: TGTGCCAGCAGTCCCGGGACAGGGCATCAGCCCCAGCATTTT. Its protein product is CASSPGTGHQPQHF.

This clonotype was seen ten or more times. This sequence joins TRBV10-3 and TRBJ2-3, with D tentatively TRBD1 (6 bases). CDR1 and CDR2 from the germline V gene are ENHRY and SYGVKD. The CDR3 spans 12 residues. Trimming shortened V by 11 bases and J by 3 bases, and 12 bases separated the two germline ends. CDR3 region: CACQGSTDTQYF. Here the CDR3 DNA reads TGTGCCTGCCAGGGGTCGACAGATACGCAGTATTTT.

This clonotype was seen ten or more times. The chain employs TRBV5-1 and TRBJ2-3, with D perhaps being TRBD1 or TRBD2 (6 bases each). The CDR3 is 17 amino acids. V gave up 4 bases and J gave up 0 bases, with 18 bases separating them. Germline V gene sequence: CDR1 SGHRS, CDR2 YFSETQ. The CDR3 is CASSPGASLSSTDTQYF. CDR3 coding DNA: TGCGCCAGCAGCCCGGGGGCCAGCCTTTCTAGCACAGATACGCAGTATTTT.

The rearrangement joins TRBV20-1 to TRBJ1-5; TRBD1 agrees at 10 bases. Looked up from germline, CDR1 is DFQATT and CDR2 is SNEGSKA (reference sequence). This CDR3 comprises 14 residues. Trimming at V came to 5 bases and at J to 11 bases, leaving 12 bases not matched to a gene. In DNA form, the CDR3 reads TGCAGTGCTGAATCGGGACAGGGGACATCAGCCCAGCATTTT. Amino acid sequence: CSAESGQGTSAQHF.

The chain employs TRBV30 and TRBJ1-1, with a possible D match to TRBD1 (5 bases). Germline V CDR1 and CDR2: GTSNPN, SVGIG (reference sequence). CDR3 length: 14 residues. Deletions cut 4 bases from V and 7 bases from J, with 19 bases between. The CDR3 spells CAWTLRRGDDEAFF. DNA for the CDR3: TGTGCCTGGACCCTACGGCGGGGGGACGATGAAGCTTTCTTT. Using reference TRBV30 and TRBJ1-1 for the parts outside the CDR3, the full variable domain is SQTIHQWPATLVQPVGSPLSLECTVEGTSNPNLYWYRQAAGRGLQLLFYSVGIGQISSEVPQNLSASRPQDRQFILSSKKLLLSDSGFYLCAWTLRRGDDEAFFGQGTRLTVV.

This clonotype was recorded a few times. This chain connects TRBV29-1 to TRBJ2-1; D possibly corresponds to TRBD2 (5 bases). Trimming removed 3 bases from V and 10 bases from J, with 10 bases in between. Germline V lookup: CDR1 SQVTM, CDR2 ANQGSEA. This CDR3 is built from 11 residues. This CDR3 reads CSVESPGEQFF. The CDR3 coding sequence is TGCAGCGTTGAGAGTCCGGGGGAGCAGTTCTTC.

The table lists this clonotype with many counts. The genes are TRBV12-3 or TRBV12-4 and TRBJ2-1; D may correspond to TRBD1 or TRBD2 (5 bases each). The CDR3 runs 14 residues. Trimming shortened V by 7 bases and J by 4 bases, and 14 bases separated the two germline ends. As DNA, the CDR3 is TGTGCCAGCACCCGGGACCAGATTTACAATGAGCAGTTCTTC. This gives the protein CASTRDQIYNEQFF.

This clonotype was recorded a few times. The V and J genes are TRBV2 and TRBJ2-1; 13 bases line up with TRBD2. CDR3 length equals 15 residues. Germline loops: CDR1 SNHLY, CDR2 FYNNEI. Losses at the gene ends were 5 bases for V and 12 bases for J; bases not matched to a gene: 10. The CDR3 sequence: CASSSGLAGAFRQFF. CDR3 bases: TGTGCCAGCAGTTCAGGACTAGCGGGGGCATTTCGGCAGTTCTTC.

This clonotype was found many times. The chain couples TRBV20-1 to TRBJ2-3; 10 bases match TRBD2. The CDR3 extends over 18 amino acids. Germline V gene lookup returns CDR1 DFQATT and CDR2 SNEGSKA (reference sequence). The V and J ends lost 6 bases and 1 base, in that order; junction bases with no gene match: 16. The CDR3 region is CSAPASDSGGWGTDTQYF. As DNA, the CDR3 is TGCAGTGCGCCCGCATCGGATAGCGGGGGGTGGGGCACAGATACGCAGTATTTT.

The V call is TRBV12-3 or TRBV12-4, the J call TRBJ2-3; 7 bases align to TRBD2. The CDR3 extends over 14 amino acids. Unmatched junction bases numbered 8, after V lost 6 bases and J lost 5 bases. CDR3 bases: TGTGCCAGCAGCACAGGACTAGTTCGAGATACGCAGTATTTT. It specifies CASSTGLVRDTQYF.

The V call is TRBV24-1, the J call TRBJ2-3, with unresolved D. The germline V and J ends were trimmed by 4 bases and 3 bases, with 4 bases remaining between them. This CDR3 spans 12 amino acids. CDR1 is KGHDR, CDR2 SFDVKD, per germline. For the CDR3, the DNA is TGTGCCACCAGTGAGCGAACAGATACGCAGTATTTT. It specifies CATSERTDTQYF.

This clonotype was found a few times. The gene calls are TRBV5-1 and TRBJ2-1, with 8 positions matching TRBD2. This CDR3 is built from 16 residues. Trimming at V came to 2 bases and at J to 4 bases, leaving 8 bases not matched to a gene. Germline loops: CDR1 SGHRS, CDR2 YFSETQ. The CDR3 reads CASSLSSGGLYNEQFF. The CDR3 nucleotides read TGCGCCAGCAGCTTAAGCTCGGGGGGGCTTTACAATGAGCAGTTCTTC.

The rearrangement links TRBV6-1 to TRBJ2-7; D unclear. Germline loops: CDR1 MNHNS, CDR2 SASEGT. The length of the CDR3 is 15 residues. Trimming stripped 5 bases from V and 2 bases from J, with 16 bases between. Here the CDR3 reads CASSPGIIFPYEQYF. CDR3 sequence (DNA): TGTGCCAGCAGTCCTGGGATTATCTTCCCCTACGAGCAGTACTTC.

The V call is TRBV7-9, the J call TRBJ1-4; D may be TRBD1 (5 bases). With 2 bases removed from V and 5 bases from J, the gap between germline ends came to 6 bases. The CDR3 runs to 13 residues. The germline V gene encodes CDR1 SEHNR and CDR2 FQNEAQ (reference sequence). CDR3 nucleotides: TGTGCCAGCAGCTTAAACAGGAATGAAAAACTGTTTTTT. Translated, it gives CASSLNRNEKLFF.

The table lists this clonotype with many counts. A read error may account for a junction end that differs from germline. The gene calls are TRBV5-1 and TRBJ2-2; TRBD2 might be the D (5 bases). Germline lookup yields CDR1 SGHRS and CDR2 YFSETQ. CDR3 length: 18 residues. CDR3 sequence reads: CASSPNGGYTVNAGELFF. CDR3 nucleotide sequence: TGCGCCAGCAGCCCAAACGGAGGTTACACCGTGAACGCCGGGGAGCTGTTTTTT.

Ten or more counts support this clonotype. V usage is TRBV18 and J usage is TRBJ2-1; 11 bases are shared with TRBD2. The CDR3 is 15 residues long. CDR1 and CDR2 from the germline V gene are KGHSH and LQKENI. The trim removed 6 bases at V and 7 bases at J, leaving 8 bases unmatched. The chain's CDR3 is CASSIAGGSRNEQFF. CDR3 nucleotides: TGTGCCAGCTCCATAGCGGGGGGGTCCAGGAATGAGCAGTTCTTC.

Note on this clonotype: This may be a read error, as it is one base from a much larger clone. This chain joins TRBV6-1 and TRBJ2-2; 11 bases are shared with TRBD2. J gave up 1 base and V 8 bases, and 6 bases lay outside the gene matches. Germline loops: CDR1 MNHNS, CDR2 SASEGT. The length of the CDR3 is 16 residues. The CDR3 sequence: CASCTSGGWNTGELFF. CDR3 sequence (DNA): TGTGCCAGCTGCACTAGCGGGGGCTGGAACACCGGGGAGCTGTTTTTT.